Below, one T cell receptor (beta chain) is given with its context. The antigen remains undetermined. TCRdb independently ran MiXCR on the 5' RACE reads; one entry per CDR3 protein. The sample contains about 580,000 distinct CDR3 sequences, 17% of which appear only once. This sample is drawn from a study of T cells after yellow fever vaccination. General observations from the study: After the booster, 96% of CD4 and approximately 90% of CD8 primary-response clones were re-detected.

The sequenced sample was PBMCs, obtained about 5 days after the first yellow fever vaccination. The origin of this receptor is a man aged 18-30 years who received the YFV17D yellow fever vaccine.

This chain's CDR3 is CASSLFLDEQFF. DNA for the CDR3: TGTGCCAGCAGCTTATTTTTGGATGAGCAGTTCTTC. The rearrangement links TRBV7-6 to TRBJ2-1, with D uncertain. The germline V and J ends were trimmed by 2 bases and 8 bases, with 7 bases remaining between them. Germline CDR1 reads SGHVS; CDR2 reads FNYEAQ. The CDR3 consists of 12 residues.